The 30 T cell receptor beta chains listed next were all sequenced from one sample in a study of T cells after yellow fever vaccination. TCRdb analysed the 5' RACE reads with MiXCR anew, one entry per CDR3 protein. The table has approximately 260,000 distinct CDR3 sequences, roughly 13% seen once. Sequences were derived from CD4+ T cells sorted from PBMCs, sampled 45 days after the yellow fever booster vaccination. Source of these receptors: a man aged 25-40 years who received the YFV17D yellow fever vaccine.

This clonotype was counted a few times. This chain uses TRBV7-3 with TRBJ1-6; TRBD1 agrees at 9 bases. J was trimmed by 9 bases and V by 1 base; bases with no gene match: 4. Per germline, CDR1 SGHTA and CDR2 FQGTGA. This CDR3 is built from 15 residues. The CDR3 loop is CASSLMGQGISPLHF. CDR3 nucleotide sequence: TGTGCCAGCAGCTTAATGGGACAGGGAATTTCACCCCTCCACTTT.

The CDR3 DNA reads as TGTGCCAGCAGTCCACGGAACCGGGACAGGGAGCAGTACTTC. This encodes CASSPRNRDREQYF. The chain links TRBV6-1 to TRBJ2-7; TRBD1 matches at 8 bases. J lost 7 bases, V lost 5 bases, and 10 bases had no gene match. Per germline, CDR1 MNHNS and CDR2 SASEGT. This CDR3 is built from 14 residues.

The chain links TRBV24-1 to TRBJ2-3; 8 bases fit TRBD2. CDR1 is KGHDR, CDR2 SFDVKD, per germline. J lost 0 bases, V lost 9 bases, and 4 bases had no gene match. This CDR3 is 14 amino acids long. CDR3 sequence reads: CATQLAASTDTQYF. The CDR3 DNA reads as TGTGCCACCCAACTAGCGGCTAGCACAGATACGCAGTATTTT.

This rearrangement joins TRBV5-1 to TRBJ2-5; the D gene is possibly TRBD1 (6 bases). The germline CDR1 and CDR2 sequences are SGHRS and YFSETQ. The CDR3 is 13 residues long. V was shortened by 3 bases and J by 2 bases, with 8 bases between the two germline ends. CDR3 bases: TGCGCCAGCAGCTGGGACATACAAGAGACCCAGTACTTC. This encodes CASSWDIQETQYF.

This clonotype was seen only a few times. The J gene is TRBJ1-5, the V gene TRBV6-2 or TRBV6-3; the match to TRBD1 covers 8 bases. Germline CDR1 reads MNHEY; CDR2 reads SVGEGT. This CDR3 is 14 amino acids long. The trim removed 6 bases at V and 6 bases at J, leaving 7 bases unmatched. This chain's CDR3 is CASSLSGGGQPQHF. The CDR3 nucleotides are TGTGCCAGCAGCTTATCAGGGGGCGGTCAGCCCCAGCATTTT.

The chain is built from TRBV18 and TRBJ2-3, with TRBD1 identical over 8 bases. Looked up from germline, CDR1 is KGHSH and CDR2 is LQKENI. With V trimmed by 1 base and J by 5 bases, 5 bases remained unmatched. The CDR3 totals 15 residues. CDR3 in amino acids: CASSPRQGAGDTQYF. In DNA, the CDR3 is TGTGCCAGCTCACCACGGCAGGGGGCCGGAGATACGCAGTATTTT. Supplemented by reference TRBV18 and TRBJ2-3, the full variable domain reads NAGVMQNPRHLVRRRGQEARLRCSPMKGHSHVYWYRQLPEEGLKFMVYLQKENIIDESGMPKERFSAEFPKEGPSILRIQQVVRGDSAAYFCASSPRQGAGDTQYFGPGTRLTVL.

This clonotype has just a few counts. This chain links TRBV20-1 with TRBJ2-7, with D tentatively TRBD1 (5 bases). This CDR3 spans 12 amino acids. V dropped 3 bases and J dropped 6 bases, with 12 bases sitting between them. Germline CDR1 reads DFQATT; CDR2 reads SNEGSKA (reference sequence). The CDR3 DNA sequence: TGCAGTGCTAGTTACCGCAGGGTCGAGCAGTACTTC. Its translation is CSASYRRVEQYF.

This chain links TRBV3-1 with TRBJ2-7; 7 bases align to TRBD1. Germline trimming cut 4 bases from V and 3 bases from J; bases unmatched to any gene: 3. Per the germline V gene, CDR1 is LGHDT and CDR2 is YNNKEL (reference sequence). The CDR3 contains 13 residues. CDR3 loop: CASSRRTGYEQYF. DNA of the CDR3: TGTGCCAGCAGCCGTCGGACAGGCTACGAGCAGTACTTC.

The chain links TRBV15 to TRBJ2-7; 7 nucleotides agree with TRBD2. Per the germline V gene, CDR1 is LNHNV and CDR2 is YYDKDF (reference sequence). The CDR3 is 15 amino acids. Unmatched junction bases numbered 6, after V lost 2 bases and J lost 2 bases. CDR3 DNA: TGTGCCACCAGCAGACGACTAGCACTAACCTACGAGCAGTACTTC. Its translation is CATSRRLALTYEQYF.

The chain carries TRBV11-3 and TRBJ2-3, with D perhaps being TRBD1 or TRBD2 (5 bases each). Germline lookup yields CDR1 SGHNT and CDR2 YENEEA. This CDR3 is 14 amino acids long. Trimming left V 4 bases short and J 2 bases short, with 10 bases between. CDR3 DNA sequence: TGTGCCAGCAGCTACGACGGGACCACAGATACGCAGTATTTT. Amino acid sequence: CASSYDGTTDTQYF.

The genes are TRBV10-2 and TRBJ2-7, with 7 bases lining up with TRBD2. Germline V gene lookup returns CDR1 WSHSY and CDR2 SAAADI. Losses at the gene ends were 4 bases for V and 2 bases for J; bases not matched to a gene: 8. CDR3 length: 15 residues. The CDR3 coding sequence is TGCGCCAGCAGTGGAGGAAGCGGGAAAGCCTACGAGCAGTACTTC. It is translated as CASSGGSGKAYEQYF.

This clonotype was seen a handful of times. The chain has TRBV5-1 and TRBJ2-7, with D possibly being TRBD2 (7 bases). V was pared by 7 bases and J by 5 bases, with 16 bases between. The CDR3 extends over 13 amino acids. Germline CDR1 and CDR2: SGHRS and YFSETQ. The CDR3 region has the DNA TGCGCCAGCCGCGACGGGGGGCGGAACGAGCAGTACTTC. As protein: CASRDGGRNEQYF.

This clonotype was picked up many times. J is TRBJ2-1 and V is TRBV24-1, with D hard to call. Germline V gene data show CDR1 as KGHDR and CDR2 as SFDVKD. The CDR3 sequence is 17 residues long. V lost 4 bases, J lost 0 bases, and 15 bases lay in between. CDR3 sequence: CATSDSLAESSYNEQFF. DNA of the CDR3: TGTGCCACCAGTGACTCCTTAGCAGAAAGCTCCTACAATGAGCAGTTCTTC.

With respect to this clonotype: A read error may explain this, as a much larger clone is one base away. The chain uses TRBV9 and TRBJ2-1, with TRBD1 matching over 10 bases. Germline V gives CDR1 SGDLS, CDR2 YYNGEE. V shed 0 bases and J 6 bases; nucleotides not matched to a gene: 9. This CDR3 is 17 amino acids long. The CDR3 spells CASSVAAGTGVLNEQFF. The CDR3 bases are TGTGCCAGCAGCGTAGCGGCAGGGACAGGGGTCCTCAATGAGCAGTTCTTC.

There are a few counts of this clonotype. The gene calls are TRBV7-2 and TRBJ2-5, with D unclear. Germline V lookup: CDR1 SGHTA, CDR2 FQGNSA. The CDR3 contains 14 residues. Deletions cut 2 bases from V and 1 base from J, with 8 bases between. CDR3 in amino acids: CASSLSRRQETQYF. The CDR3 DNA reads TGTGCCAGCAGCTTATCGCGCCGCCAAGAGACCCAGTACTTC.

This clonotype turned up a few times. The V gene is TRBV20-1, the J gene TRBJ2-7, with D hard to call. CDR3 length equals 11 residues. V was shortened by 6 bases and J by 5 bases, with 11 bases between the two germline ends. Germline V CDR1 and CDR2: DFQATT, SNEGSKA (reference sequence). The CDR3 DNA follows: TGCAGTGCGGAGACTGGGGACGAGCAGTACTTC. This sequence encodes CSAETGDEQYF.

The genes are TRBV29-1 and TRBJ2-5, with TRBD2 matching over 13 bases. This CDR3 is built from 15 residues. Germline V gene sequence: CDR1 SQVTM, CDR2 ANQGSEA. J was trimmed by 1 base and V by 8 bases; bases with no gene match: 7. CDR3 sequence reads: CSFTSGRAVQETQYF. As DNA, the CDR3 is TGCAGCTTCACTAGCGGGAGGGCCGTCCAAGAGACCCAGTACTTC.

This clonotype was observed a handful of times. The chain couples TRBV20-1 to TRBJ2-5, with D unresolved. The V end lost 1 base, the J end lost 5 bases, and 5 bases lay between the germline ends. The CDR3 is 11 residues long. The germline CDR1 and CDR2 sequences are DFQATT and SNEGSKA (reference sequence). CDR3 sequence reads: CSARARETQYF. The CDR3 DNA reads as TGCAGTGCTAGAGCGAGGGAGACCCAGTACTTC.

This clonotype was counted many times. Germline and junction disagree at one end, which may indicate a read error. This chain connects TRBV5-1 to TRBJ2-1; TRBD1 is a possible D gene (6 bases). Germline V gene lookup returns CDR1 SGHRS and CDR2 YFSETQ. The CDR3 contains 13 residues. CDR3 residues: CASSLGQYNEQFF. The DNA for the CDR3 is TGTGCCAGCAGCCTCGGACAGTACAATGAGCAGTTCTTC.

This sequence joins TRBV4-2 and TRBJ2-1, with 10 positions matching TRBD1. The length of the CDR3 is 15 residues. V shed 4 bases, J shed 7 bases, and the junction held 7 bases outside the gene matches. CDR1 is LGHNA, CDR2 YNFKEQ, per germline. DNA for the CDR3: TGTGCCAGCAGCCTCCGGGACAGGGGAAGGAATGAGCAGTTCTTC. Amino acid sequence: CASSLRDRGRNEQFF.

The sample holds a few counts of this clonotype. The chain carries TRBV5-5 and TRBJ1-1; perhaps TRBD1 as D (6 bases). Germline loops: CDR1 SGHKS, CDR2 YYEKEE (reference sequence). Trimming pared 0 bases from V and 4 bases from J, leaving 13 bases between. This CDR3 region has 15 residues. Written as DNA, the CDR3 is TGTGCCAGCAGCTTGGCTGCAGGGGTTACCACTGAAGCTTTCTTT. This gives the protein CASSLAAGVTTEAFF.

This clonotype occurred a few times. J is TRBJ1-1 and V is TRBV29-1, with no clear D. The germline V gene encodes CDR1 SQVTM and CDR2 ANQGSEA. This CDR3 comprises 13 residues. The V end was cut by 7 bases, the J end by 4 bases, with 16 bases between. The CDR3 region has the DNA TGCAGCGGGGAAAGAGACAAGGGCACTGAAGCTTTCTTT. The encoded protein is CSGERDKGTEAFF. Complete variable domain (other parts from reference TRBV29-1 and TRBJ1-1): SAVISQKPSRDICQRGTSLTIQCQVDSQVTMMFWYRQQPGQSLTLIATANQGSEATYESGFVIDKFPISRPNLTFSTLTVSNMSPEDSSIYLCSGERDKGTEAFFGQGTRLTVV.

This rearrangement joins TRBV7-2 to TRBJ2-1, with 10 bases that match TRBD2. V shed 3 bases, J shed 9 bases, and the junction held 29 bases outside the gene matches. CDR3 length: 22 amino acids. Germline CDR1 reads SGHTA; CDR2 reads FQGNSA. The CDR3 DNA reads TGTGCCAGCAGCTTTTTCTGCCGGCTAGCGGGAGACCATCCCTGTGCTCGGTTTGAGCAGTTCTTC. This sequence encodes CASSFFCRLAGDHPCARFEQFF.

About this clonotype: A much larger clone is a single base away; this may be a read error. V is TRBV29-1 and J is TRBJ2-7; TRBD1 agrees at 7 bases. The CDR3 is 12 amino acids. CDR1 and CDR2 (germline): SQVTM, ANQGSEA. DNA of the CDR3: TGCAGAGTTGGAGCAGGGGGCTACGAGCAGTACTTC. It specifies CRVGAGGYEQYF.

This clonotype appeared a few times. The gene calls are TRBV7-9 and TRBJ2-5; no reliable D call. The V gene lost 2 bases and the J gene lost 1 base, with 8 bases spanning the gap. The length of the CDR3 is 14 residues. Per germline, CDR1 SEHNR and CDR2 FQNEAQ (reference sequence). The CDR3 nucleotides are TGTGCCAGCAGCTTATCCCTTAGCCAAGAGACCCAGTACTTC. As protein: CASSLSLSQETQYF.

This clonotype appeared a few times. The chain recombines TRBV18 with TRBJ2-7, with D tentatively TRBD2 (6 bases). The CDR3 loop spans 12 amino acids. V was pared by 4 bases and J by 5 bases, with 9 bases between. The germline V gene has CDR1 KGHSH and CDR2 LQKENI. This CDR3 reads CASSQAGDEQYF. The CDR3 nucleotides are TGTGCCAGCTCACAAGCGGGCGACGAGCAGTACTTC.

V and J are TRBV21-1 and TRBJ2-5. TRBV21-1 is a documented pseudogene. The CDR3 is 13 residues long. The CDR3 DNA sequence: TGTGCCAGCAGCAATCTGGGGCAAGAGACCCAGTACTTC. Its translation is CASSNLGQETQYF.

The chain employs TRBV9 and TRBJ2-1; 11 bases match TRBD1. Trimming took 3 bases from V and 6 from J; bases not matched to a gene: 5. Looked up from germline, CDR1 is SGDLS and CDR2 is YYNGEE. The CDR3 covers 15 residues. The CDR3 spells CASSEDRGQGNEQFF. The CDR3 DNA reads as TGTGCCAGCAGCGAGGACAGGGGGCAAGGCAATGAGCAGTTCTTC.

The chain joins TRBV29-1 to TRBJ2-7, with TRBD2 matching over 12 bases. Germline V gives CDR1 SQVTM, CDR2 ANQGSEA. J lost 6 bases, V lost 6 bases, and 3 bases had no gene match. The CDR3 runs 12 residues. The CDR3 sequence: CSVELAGGEQYF. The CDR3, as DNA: TGCAGCGTCGAACTAGCGGGAGGCGAGCAGTACTTC.

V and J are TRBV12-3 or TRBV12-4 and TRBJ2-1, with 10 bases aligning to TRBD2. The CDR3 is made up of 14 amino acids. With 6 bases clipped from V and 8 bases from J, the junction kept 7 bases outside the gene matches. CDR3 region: CASRPAGGPYEQFF. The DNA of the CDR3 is TGTGCCAGCAGACCAGCGGGAGGGCCCTATGAGCAGTTCTTC.